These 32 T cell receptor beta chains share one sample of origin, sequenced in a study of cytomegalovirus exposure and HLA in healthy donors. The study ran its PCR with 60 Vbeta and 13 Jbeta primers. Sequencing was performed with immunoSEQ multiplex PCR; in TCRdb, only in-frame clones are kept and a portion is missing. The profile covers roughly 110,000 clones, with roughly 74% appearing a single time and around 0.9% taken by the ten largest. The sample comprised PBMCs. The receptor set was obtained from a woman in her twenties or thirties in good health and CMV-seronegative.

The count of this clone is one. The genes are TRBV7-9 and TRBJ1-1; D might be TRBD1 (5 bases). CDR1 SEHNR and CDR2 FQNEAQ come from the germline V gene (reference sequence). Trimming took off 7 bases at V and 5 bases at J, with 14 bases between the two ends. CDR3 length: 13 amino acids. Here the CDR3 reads CASNPRGGTEAFF. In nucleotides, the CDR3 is TGTGCCAGCAACCCTAGGGGTGGGACTGAAGCTTTCTTT.

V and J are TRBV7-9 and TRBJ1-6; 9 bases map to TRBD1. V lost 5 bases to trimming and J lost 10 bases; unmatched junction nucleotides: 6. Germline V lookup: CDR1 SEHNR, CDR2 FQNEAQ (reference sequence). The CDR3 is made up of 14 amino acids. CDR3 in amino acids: CASSPQGADSPLHF. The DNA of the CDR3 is TGTGCCAGCAGCCCACAGGGGGCGGACTCACCCCTCCACTTT.

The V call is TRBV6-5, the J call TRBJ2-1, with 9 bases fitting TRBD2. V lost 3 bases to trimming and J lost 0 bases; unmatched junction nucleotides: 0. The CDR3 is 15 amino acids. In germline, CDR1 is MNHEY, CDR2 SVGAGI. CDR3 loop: CASSYSGSSYNEQFF. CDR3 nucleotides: TGTGCCAGCAGTTATAGCGGGAGCTCCTACAATGAGCAGTTCTTC.

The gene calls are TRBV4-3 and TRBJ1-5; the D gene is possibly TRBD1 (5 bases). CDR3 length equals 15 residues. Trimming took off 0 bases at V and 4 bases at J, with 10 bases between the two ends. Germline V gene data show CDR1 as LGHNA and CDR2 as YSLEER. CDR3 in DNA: TGCGCCAGCAGCCAAGATAGACAGTTAAATCAGCCCCAGCATTTT. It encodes CASSQDRQLNQPQHF.

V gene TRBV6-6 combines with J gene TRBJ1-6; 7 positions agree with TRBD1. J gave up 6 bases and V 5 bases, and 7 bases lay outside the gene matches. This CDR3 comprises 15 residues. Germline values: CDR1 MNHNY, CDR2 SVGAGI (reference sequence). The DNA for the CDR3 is TGTGCCAGCAGTATACAGGGGATCGCTAATTCACCCCTCCACTTT. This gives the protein CASSIQGIANSPLHF.

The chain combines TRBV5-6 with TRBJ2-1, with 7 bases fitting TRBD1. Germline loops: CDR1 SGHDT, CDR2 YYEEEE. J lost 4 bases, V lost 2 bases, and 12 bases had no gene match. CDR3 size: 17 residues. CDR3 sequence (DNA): TGTGCCAGCAGCTTCAGAGGGGGCAGCGGACAGTACAATGAGCAGTTCTTC. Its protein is CASSFRGGSGQYNEQFF. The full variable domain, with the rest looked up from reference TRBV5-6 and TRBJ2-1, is DAGVTQSPTHLIKTRGQQVTLRCSPKSGHDTVSWYQQALGQGPQFIFQYYEEEERQRGNFPDRFSGHQFPNYSSELNVNALLLGDSALYLCASSFRGGSGQYNEQFFGPGTRLTVL.

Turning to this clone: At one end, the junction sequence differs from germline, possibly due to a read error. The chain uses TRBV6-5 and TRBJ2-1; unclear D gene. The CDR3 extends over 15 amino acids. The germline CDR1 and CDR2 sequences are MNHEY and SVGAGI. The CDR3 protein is CASSYYRNSYNEQFF. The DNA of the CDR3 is TGTGCCAGCAGCTACTACCGGAACAGTTACAATGAGCAGTTCTTC.

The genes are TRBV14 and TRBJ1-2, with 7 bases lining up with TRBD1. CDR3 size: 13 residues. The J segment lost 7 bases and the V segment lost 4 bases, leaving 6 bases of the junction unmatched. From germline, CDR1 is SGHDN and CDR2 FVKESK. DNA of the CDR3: TGTGCCAGCAGCCGTACTACAGGGGCTGGCTACACCTTC. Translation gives CASSRTTGAGYTF.

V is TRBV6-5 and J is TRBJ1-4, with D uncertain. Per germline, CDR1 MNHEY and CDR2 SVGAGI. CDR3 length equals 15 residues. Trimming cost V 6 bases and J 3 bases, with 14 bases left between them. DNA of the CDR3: TGTGCCAGCAGCCCTAAATCCGGGGCTAATGAAAAACTGTTTTTT. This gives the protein CASSPKSGANEKLFF.

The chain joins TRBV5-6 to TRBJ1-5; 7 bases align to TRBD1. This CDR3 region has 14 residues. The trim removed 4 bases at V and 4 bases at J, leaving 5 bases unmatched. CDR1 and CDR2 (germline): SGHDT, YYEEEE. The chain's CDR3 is CASSVGQLNQPQHF. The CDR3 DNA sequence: TGTGCCAGCAGCGTGGGACAGTTAAATCAGCCCCAGCATTTT. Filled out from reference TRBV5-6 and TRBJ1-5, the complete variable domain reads DAGVTQSPTHLIKTRGQQVTLRCSPKSGHDTVSWYQQALGQGPQFIFQYYEEEERQRGNFPDRFSGHQFPNYSSELNVNALLLGDSALYLCASSVGQLNQPQHFGDGTRLSIL.

The CDR3 loop is CASNRGLNYGYTF. The DNA for the CDR3 is TGTGCCAGCAACCGGGGGTTAAACTATGGCTACACCTTC. V gene TRBV2 combines with J gene TRBJ1-2; a possible D gene is TRBD1 (5 bases). Trimming shortened V by 7 bases and J by 2 bases, and 11 bases separated the two germline ends. The CDR3 loop spans 13 amino acids. Germline V gene data show CDR1 as SNHLY and CDR2 as FYNNEI.

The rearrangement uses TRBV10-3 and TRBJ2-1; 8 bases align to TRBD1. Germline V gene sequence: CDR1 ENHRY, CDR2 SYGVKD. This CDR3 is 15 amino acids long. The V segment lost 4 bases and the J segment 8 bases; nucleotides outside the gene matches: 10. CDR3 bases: TGTGCCATCAGTGGATGGACAGGGCCCCTCGATGAGCAGTTCTTC. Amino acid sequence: CAISGWTGPLDEQFF.

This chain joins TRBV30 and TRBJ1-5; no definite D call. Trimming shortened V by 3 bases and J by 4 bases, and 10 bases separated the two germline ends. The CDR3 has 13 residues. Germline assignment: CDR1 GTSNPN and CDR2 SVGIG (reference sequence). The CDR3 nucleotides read TGTGCCTGGAGGGAGGGAGGGAATCAGCCCCAGCATTTT. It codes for CAWREGGNQPQHF.

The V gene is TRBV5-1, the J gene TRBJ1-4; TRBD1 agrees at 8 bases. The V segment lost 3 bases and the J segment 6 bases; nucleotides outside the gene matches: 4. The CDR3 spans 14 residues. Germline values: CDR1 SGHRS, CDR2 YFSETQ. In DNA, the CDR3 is TGCGCCAGCAGCTCTACAGGGGGTGATGAAAAACTGTTTTTT. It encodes CASSSTGGDEKLFF.

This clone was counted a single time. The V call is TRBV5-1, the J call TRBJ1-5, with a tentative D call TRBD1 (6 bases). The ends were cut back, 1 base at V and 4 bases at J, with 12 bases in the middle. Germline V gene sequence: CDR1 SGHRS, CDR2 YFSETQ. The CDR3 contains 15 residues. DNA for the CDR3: TGCGCCAGCAGCTTGACAGGGACCAATAATCAGCCCCAGCATTTT. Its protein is CASSLTGTNNQPQHF.

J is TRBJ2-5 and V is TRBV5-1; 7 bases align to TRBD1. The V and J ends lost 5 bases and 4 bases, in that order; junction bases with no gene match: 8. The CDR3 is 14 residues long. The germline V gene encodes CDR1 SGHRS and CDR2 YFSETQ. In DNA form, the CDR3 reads TGCGCCAGCAGTTCCGGGACAGTGAGAGAGACCCAGTACTTC. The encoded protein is CASSSGTVRETQYF.

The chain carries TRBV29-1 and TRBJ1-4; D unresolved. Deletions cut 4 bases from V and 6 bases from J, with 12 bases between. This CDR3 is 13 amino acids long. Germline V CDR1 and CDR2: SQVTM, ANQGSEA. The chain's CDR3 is CSVGQRGYEKLFF. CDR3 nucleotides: TGCAGCGTTGGCCAACGCGGGTATGAAAAACTGTTTTTT.

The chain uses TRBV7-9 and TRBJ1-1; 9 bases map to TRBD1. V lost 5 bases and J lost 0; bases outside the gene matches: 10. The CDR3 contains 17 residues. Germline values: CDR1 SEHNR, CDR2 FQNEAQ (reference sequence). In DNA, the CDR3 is TGTGCCAGCAGCCCTACGAGGACAGGGGAAATGAACACTGAAGCTTTCTTT. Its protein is CASSPTRTGEMNTEAFF.

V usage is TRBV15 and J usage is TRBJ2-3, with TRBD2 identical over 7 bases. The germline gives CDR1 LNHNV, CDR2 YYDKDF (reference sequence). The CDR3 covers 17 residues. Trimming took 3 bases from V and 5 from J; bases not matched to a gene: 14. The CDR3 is CATSSPNGLGWIDTQYF. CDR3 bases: TGTGCCACCAGCAGTCCAAACGGACTAGGATGGATAGATACGCAGTATTTT.

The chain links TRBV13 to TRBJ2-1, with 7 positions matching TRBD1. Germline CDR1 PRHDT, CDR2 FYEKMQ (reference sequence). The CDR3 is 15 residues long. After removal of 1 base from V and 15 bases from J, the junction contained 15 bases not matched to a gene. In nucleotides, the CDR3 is TGTGCCAGCAGCTTAGTACAGGGTTCCAGAACAGGGGTGTTCTTC. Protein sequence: CASSLVQGSRTGVFF.

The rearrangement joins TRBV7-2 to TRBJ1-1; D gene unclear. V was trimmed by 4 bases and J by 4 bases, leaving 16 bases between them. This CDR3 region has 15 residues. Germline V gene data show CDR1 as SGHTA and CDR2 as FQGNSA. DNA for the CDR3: TGTGCCAGCAGCTGGCAAGGGTGGAGGATCACTGAAGCTTTCTTT. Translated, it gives CASSWQGWRITEAFF.

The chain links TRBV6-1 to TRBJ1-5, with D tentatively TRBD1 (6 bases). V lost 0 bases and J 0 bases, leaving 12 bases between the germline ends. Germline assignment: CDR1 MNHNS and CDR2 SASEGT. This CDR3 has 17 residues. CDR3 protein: CASSEAGTSNSNQPQHF. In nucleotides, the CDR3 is TGTGCCAGCAGTGAAGCGGGGACAAGCAATAGCAATCAGCCCCAGCATTTT.

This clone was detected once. The CDR3 protein is CASSTVKRPGEQYF. The CDR3 DNA sequence: TGTGCCAGCAGTACGGTGAAGCGTCCGGGCGAGCAGTACTTC. The rearrangement uses TRBV6-5 and TRBJ2-7; D call uncertain. The CDR3 is 14 amino acids. Trimming removed 5 bases from V and 6 bases from J, with 17 bases in between. Germline V gene lookup returns CDR1 MNHEY and CDR2 SVGAGI.

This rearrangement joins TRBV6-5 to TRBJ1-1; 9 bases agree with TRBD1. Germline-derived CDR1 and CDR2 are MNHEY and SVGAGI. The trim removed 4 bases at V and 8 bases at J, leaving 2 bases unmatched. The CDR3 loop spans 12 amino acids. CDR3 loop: CASSSGTGEAFF. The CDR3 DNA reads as TGTGCCAGCAGTTCCGGGACAGGGGAAGCTTTCTTT.

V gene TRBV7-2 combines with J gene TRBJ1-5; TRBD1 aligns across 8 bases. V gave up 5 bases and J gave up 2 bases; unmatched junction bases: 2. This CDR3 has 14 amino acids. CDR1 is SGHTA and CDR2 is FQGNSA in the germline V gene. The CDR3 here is CASSPTGGNQPQHF. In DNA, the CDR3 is TGTGCCAGCAGCCCGACAGGGGGCAATCAGCCCCAGCATTTT.

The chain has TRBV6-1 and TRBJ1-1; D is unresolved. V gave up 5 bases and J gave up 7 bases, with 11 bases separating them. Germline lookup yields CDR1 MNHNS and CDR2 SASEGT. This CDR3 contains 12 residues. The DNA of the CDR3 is TGTGCCAGCAGTACCCTGGTAGATGAAGCTTTCTTT. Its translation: CASSTLVDEAFF.

This chain's CDR3 is CASGGTGGFQETQYF. Here the CDR3 DNA reads TGCGCCAGCGGGGGGACAGGCGGCTTCCAAGAGACCCAGTACTTC. The chain combines TRBV5-1 with TRBJ2-5, with 8 bases identical to TRBD1. The CDR3 is made up of 15 amino acids. CDR1 and CDR2 from the germline V gene are SGHRS and YFSETQ. Trimming at V came to 7 bases and at J to 1 base, leaving 9 bases not matched to a gene.

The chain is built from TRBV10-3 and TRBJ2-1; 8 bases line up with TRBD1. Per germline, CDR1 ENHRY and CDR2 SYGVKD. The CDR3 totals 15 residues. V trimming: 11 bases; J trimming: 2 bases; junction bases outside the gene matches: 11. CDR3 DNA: TGTGCCGTGGCGAACCAGGGGGCCCCCTACAATGAGCAGTTCTTC. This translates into CAVANQGAPYNEQFF.

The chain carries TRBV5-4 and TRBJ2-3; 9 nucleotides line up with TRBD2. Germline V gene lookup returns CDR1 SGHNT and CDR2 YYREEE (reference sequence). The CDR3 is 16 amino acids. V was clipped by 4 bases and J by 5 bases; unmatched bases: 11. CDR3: CASSPTGAGGRDTQYF. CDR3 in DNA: TGTGCCAGCAGCCCAACAGGGGCGGGGGGGCGAGATACGCAGTATTTT.

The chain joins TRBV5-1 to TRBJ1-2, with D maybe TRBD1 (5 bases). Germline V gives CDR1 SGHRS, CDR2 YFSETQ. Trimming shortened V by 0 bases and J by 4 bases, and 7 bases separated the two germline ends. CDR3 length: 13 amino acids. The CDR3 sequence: CASSLGQTYGYTF. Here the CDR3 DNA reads TGCGCCAGCAGCTTGGGACAGACCTATGGCTACACCTTC.

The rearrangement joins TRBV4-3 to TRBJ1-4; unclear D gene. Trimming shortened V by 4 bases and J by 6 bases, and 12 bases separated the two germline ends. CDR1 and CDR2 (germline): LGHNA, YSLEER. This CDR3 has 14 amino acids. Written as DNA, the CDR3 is TGCGCCAGCAGCCTCGGGGTGAGGGATGAAAAACTGTTTTTT. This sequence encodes CASSLGVRDEKLFF.

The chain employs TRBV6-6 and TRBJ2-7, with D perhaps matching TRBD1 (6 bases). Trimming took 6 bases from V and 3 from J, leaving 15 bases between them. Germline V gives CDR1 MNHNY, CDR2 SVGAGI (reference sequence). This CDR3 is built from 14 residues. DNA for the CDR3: TGTGCCAGCAGATTGGGGGCTAACATCTACGAGCAGTACTTC. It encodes CASRLGANIYEQYF.